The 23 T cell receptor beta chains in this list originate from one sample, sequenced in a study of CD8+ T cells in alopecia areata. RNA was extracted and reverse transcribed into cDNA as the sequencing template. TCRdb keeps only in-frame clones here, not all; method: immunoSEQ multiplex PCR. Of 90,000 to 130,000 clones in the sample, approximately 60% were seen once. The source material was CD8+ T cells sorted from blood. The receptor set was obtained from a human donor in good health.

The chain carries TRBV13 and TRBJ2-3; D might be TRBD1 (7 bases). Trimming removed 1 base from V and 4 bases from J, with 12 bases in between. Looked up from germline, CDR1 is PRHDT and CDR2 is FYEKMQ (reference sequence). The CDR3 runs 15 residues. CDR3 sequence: CASSLAGDRPDTQYF. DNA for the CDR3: TGTGCCAGCAGCTTAGCGGGGGACAGACCAGATACGCAGTATTTT.

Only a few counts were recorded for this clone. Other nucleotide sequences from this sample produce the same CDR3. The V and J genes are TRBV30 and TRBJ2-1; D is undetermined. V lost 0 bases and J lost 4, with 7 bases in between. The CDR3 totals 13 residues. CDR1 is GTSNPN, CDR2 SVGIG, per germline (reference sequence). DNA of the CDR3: TGTGCCTGGAGTGTGAACAGTTACAATGAGCAGTTCTTC. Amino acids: CAWSVNSYNEQFF.

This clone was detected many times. The chain's CDR3 is CASSQESGTAYGYTF. For the CDR3, the DNA is TGCGCCAGCAGCCAAGAATCGGGGACGGCCTATGGCTACACCTTC. This chain connects TRBV4-3 to TRBJ1-2; TRBD1 might be the D (5 bases). Germline loops: CDR1 LGHNA, CDR2 YSLEER. The V end lost 0 bases, the J end lost 4 bases, and 12 bases lay between the germline ends. This CDR3 region has 15 residues.

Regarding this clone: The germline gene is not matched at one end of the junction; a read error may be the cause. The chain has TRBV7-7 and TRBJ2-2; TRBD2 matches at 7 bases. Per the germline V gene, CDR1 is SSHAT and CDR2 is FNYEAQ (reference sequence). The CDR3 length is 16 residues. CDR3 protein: CASTDGLDVSVGELFF. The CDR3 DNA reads TGTGCTAGCACGGACGGACTAGACGTTTCCGTCGGGGAGCTGTTTTTT.

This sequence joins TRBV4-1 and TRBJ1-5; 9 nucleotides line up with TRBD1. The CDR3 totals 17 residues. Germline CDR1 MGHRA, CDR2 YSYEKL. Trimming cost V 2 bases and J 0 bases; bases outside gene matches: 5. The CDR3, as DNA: TGCGCCAGCAGCCAATGGGGGACAGGGAATAGCAATCAGCCCCAGCATTTT. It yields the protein CASSQWGTGNSNQPQHF.

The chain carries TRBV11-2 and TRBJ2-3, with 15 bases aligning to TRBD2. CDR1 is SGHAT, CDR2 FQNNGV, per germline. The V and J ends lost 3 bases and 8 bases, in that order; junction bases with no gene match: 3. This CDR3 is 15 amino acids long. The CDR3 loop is CASSFGTSGGITQYF. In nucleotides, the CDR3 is TGTGCCAGCAGCTTCGGGACTAGCGGGGGGATTACGCAGTATTTT.

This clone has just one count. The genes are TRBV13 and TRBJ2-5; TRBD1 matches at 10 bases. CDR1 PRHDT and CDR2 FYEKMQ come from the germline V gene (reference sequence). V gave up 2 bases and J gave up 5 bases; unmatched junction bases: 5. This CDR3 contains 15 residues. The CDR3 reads CASSLLGTGVETQYF. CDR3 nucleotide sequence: TGTGCCAGCAGCTTACTGGGGACAGGGGTGGAGACCCAGTACTTC.

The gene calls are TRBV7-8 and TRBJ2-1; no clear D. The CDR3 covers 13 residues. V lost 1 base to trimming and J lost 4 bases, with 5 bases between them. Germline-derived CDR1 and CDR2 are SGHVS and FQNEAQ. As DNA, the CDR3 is TGTGCCAGCAGCTTAGACCAGTACAATGAGCAGTTCTTC. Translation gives CASSLDQYNEQFF.

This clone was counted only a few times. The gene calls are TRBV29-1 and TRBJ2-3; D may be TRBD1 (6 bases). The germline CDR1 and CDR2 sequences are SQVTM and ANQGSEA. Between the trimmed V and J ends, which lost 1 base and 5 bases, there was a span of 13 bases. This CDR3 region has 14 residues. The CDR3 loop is CSVEVALQGDTQYF. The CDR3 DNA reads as TGCAGCGTTGAAGTGGCCCTACAGGGAGATACGCAGTATTTT.

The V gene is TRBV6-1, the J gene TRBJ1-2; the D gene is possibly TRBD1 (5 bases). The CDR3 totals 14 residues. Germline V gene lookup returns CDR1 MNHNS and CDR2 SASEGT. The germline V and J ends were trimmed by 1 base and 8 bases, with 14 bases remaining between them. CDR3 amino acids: CASSEGDAVDGYTF. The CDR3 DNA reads TGTGCCAGCAGTGAAGGGGACGCGGTAGACGGCTACACCTTC.

The CDR3: CASSEWDQPQHF. The DNA of the CDR3 is TGTGCCAGCAGTGAATGGGATCAGCCCCAGCATTTT. The chain is built from TRBV25-1 and TRBJ1-5, with D hard to call. The CDR3 is made up of 12 amino acids. V was clipped by 1 base and J by 5 bases, with 3 bases between them. CDR1 is MGHDK, CDR2 SYGVNS, per germline.

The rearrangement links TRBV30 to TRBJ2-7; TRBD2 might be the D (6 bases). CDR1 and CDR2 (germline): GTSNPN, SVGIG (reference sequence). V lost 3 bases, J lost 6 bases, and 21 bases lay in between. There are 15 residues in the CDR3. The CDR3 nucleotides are TGTGCCTGGAGCGGAGAAGGGCTAGCGCTGGGCGAGCAGTACTTC. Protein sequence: CAWSGEGLALGEQYF.

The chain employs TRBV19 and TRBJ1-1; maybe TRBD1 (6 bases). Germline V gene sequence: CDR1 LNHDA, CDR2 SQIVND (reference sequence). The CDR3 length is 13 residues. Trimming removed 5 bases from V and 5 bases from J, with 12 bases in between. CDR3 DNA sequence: TGTGCCAGTAGTTCCACAGGGTGGACTGAAGCTTTCTTT. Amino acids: CASSSTGWTEAFF. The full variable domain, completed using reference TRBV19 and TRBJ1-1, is DGGITQSPKYLFRKEGQNVTLSCEQNLNHDAMYWYRQDPGQGLRLIYYSQIVNDFQKGDIAEGYSVSREKKESFPLTVTSAQKNPTAFYLCASSSTGWTEAFFGQGTRLTVV.

DNA for the CDR3: TGTGCCAGCAGTTACTCGAATTCACCCCTCCACTTT. This gives the protein CASSYSNSPLHF. The V call is TRBV6-6, the J call TRBJ1-6; no clear D gene. Germline CDR1 reads MNHNY; CDR2 reads SVGAGI (reference sequence). This CDR3 has 12 amino acids. Trimming took 0 bases from V and 7 from J, leaving 1 base between them.

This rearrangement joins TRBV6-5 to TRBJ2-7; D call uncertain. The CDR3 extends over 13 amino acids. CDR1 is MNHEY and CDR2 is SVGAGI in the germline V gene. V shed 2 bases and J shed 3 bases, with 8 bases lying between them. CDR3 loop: CASSYQANYEQYF. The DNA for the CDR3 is TGTGCCAGCAGTTACCAGGCGAACTACGAGCAGTACTTC.

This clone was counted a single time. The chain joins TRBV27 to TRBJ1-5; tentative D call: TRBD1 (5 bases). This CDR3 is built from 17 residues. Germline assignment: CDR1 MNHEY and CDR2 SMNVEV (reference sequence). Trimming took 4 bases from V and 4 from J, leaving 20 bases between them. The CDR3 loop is CASSSLPGREANQPQHF. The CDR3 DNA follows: TGTGCCAGCAGTTCCCTCCCCGGCAGGGAGGCAAATCAGCCCCAGCATTTT.

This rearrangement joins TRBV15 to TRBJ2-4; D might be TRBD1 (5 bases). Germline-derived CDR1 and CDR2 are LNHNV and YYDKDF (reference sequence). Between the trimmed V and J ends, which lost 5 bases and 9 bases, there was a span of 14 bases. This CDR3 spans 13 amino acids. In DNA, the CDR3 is TGTGCCACCAGCTACCGACAGACGGTCATTCAGTACTTC. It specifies CATSYRQTVIQYF.

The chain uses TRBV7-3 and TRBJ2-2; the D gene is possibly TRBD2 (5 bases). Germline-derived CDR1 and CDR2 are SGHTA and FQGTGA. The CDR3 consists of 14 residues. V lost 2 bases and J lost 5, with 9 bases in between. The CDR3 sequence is CASSLARRTGELFF. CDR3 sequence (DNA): TGTGCCAGCAGCTTAGCAAGGAGGACCGGGGAGCTGTTTTTT.

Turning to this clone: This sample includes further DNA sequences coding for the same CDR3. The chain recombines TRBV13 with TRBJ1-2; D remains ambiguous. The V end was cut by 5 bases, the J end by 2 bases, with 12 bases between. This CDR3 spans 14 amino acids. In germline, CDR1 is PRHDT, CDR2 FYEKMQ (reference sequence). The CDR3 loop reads CASSRPIQNYGYTF. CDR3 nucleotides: TGTGCCAGCAGCCGACCGATCCAGAACTATGGCTACACCTTC.

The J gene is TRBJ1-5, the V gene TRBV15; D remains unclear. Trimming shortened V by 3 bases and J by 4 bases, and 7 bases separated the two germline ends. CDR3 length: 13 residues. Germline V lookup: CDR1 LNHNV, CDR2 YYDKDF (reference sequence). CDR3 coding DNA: TGTGCCACCAGCAGCACGCTTAATCAGCCCCAGCATTTT. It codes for CATSSTLNQPQHF.

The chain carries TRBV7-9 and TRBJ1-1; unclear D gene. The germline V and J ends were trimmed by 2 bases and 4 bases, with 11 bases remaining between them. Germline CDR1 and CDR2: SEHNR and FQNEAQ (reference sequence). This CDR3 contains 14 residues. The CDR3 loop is CASSLFPGITEAFF. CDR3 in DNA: TGTGCCAGCAGCTTATTTCCAGGTATCACTGAAGCTTTCTTT.

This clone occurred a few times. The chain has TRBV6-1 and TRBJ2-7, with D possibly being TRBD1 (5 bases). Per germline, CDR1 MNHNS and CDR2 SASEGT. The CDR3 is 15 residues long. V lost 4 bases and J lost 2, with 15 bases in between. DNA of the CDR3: TGTGCCAGCAGTGTGGAACAGGAGTGGACCTACGAGCAGTACTTC. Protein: CASSVEQEWTYEQYF.

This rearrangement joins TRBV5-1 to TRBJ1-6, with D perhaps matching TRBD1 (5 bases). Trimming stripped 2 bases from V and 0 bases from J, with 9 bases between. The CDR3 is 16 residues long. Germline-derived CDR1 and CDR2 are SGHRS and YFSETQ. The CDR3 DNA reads TGCGCCAGCAGCTTCACAGGAAGCTCCTATAATTCACCCCTCCACTTT. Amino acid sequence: CASSFTGSSYNSPLHF.